Following are 9 T cell receptor beta chains from one sample sequenced in a study of CD8 T cells in ankylosing spondylitis. TCRdb re-derived calls from the 5' RACE reads in MiXCR, one entry per CDR3 protein. This sample has roughly 170,000 distinct CDR3 sequences, with approximately 10% found just once. The sample taken for sequencing was blood, either unsorted or a sorted T cell fraction (not recorded which). The origin of the receptors is a female donor with ankylosing spondylitis or in good health (not recorded which).

There are many counts of this clonotype. The chain links TRBV7-9 to TRBJ2-5; 9 positions agree with TRBD2. The CDR3 contains 13 residues. V lost 6 bases and J lost 5; bases outside the gene matches: 4. Germline V gene sequence: CDR1 SEHNR, CDR2 FQNEAQ (reference sequence). CDR3 protein: CASSSGLAETQYF. Written as DNA, the CDR3 is TGTGCCAGCAGTTCGGGACTAGCTGAGACCCAGTACTTC. Based on the CDR3 plus reference TRBV7-9 and TRBJ2-5, the full variable domain is DTGVSQNPRHKITKRGQNVTFRCDPISEHNRLYWYRQTLGQGPEFLTYFQNEAQLEKSRLLSDRFSAERPKGSFSTLEIQRTEQGDSAMYLCASSSGLAETQYFGPGTRLLVL.

This clonotype was recorded many times. The chain combines TRBV4-3 with TRBJ1-3, with TRBD1 identical over 8 bases. Germline values: CDR1 LGHNA, CDR2 YSLEER. The CDR3 extends over 14 amino acids. With V trimmed by 3 bases and J by 9 bases, 7 bases remained unmatched. CDR3 coding DNA: TGCGCCAGCAGCCAGTGGGGACAGGACAGCACCATATATTTT. Its protein product is CASSQWGQDSTIYF.

This clonotype came up a few times. The junction shows a germline mismatch at one end, possibly a read error. The rearrangement uses TRBV7-7 and TRBJ2-1, with D possibly being TRBD1 (5 bases). In germline, CDR1 is SSHAT, CDR2 FNYEAQ (reference sequence). The length of the CDR3 is 15 residues. CDR3 DNA: TGTGCTAGCAGCCCCGGACACAGCTCCTACAATGAGCAGTTCTTC. Amino acids: CASSPGHSSYNEQFF.

This chain joins TRBV9 and TRBJ2-1; 9 positions match TRBD1. Per germline, CDR1 SGDLS and CDR2 YYNGEE. The CDR3 extends over 20 amino acids. With 0 bases clipped from V and 0 bases from J, the junction kept 13 bases outside the gene matches. The CDR3 DNA is TGTGCCAGCAGCGTAGCAAACAGGGGGCCAGTCCGAAGCTCCTACAATGAGCAGTTCTTC. Its protein product is CASSVANRGPVRSSYNEQFF.

V and J are TRBV12-3 or TRBV12-4 and TRBJ2-2, with TRBD1 as a possible D gene (5 bases). The V end lost 6 bases, the J end lost 7 bases, and 9 bases lay between the germline ends. The length of the CDR3 is 12 residues. The CDR3 DNA reads as TGTGCCAGCAGCCAGGACATCGGGGAGCTGTTTTTT. Amino acid sequence: CASSQDIGELFF.

This clonotype was observed once. The genes are TRBV29-1 and TRBJ2-2, with D possibly TRBD1 on 5 matching bases. With 7 bases removed from V and 7 bases from J, the gap between germline ends came to 19 bases. The CDR3 has 14 residues. The germline V gene has CDR1 SQVTM and CDR2 ANQGSEA. Here the CDR3 reads CSGWGSGLIGELFF. CDR3 in DNA: TGCAGCGGCTGGGGCTCGGGTTTGATCGGGGAGCTGTTTTTT.

This clonotype was seen more than once but under ten times. The genes are TRBV28 and TRBJ2-7, with TRBD2 as a possible D gene (5 bases). V was trimmed by 8 bases and J by 6 bases, leaving 17 bases between them. Germline CDR1 and CDR2: MDHEN and SYDVKM. The CDR3 length is 13 residues. CDR3 nucleotide sequence: TGTGCCAGCGGAGGCCGATGGCCAAGCGAGCAGTACTTC. It specifies CASGGRWPSEQYF.

The chain carries TRBV14 and TRBJ2-7; no definite D call. The CDR3 contains 12 residues. CDR1 and CDR2 from the germline V gene are SGHDN and FVKESK. Trimming left V 1 base short and J 7 bases short, with 8 bases between. In DNA, the CDR3 is TGTGCCAGCAGCCAAGGAGTAATAGAGCAGTACTTC. As protein: CASSQGVIEQYF.

The chain employs TRBV7-9 and TRBJ2-5; no definite D call. There are 13 residues in the CDR3. V shed 7 bases and J shed 4 bases, with 13 bases lying between them. The germline V gene has CDR1 SEHNR and CDR2 FQNEAQ (reference sequence). The CDR3 region has the DNA TGTGCCAGCACTGGTGGGTTGGGAGAGACCCAGTACTTC. Translation: CASTGGLGETQYF.